The 5 T cell receptor beta chains below all came from one sample that was sequenced in a study of cytomegalovirus exposure and HLA in healthy donors. This table comes from immunoSEQ multiplex PCR, and its TCRdb copy is limited to in-frame clones, with some not included. The table lists more than 120,000 clones, approximately 86% of them singletons. Sequencing used PBMCs. These receptors originate from a young man in good health and CMV-seropositive.

The chain combines TRBV7-8 with TRBJ2-7; 7 nucleotides agree with TRBD2. Germline lookup yields CDR1 SGHVS and CDR2 FQNEAQ. The CDR3 has 15 residues. V was clipped by 7 bases and J by 5 bases; unmatched bases: 14. CDR3 protein: CASTWAGVGFDEQYF. CDR3 DNA sequence: TGTGCCAGCACCTGGGCGGGGGTTGGGTTTGACGAGCAGTACTTC.

This chain links TRBV2 with TRBJ2-2; no firm D call. CDR1 and CDR2 from the germline V gene are SNHLY and FYNNEI. The CDR3 runs to 16 residues. Trimming left V 2 bases short and J 1 base short, with 11 bases between. In DNA form, the CDR3 reads TGTGCCAGCAGTGAAAGGAGCAGCCAGAACACCGGGGAGCTGTTTTTT. Protein sequence: CASSERSSQNTGELFF.

The count of this clone is one. The genes are TRBV15 and TRBJ1-2, with TRBD1 as a possible D gene (5 bases). CDR1 and CDR2 (germline): LNHNV, YYDKDF (reference sequence). CDR3 length equals 16 residues. The V end was cut by 2 bases, the J end by 9 bases, with 22 bases between. CDR3 bases: TGTGCCACCAGCAGATCCACCTGGGGCGCCGGGGGAAGCTACACCTTC. Translated, it gives CATSRSTWGAGGSYTF.

The V and J genes are TRBV15 and TRBJ2-1, with D possibly TRBD2 on 5 matching bases. The V gene lost 0 bases and the J gene lost 10 bases, with 13 bases spanning the gap. The CDR3 runs to 14 residues. Germline values: CDR1 LNHNV, CDR2 YYDKDF (reference sequence). In nucleotides, the CDR3 is TGTGCCACCAGCAGAGATCATCGGGGAGTGGAGCAGTTCTTC. It yields the protein CATSRDHRGVEQFF. The full variable domain, in which reference TRBV15 and TRBJ2-1 provide the parts outside the CDR3, is DAMVIQNPRYQVTQFGKPVTLSCSQTLNHNVMYWYQQKSSQAPKLLFHYYDKDFNNEADTPDNFQSRRPNTSFCFLDIRSPGLGDTAMYLCATSRDHRGVEQFFGPGTRLTVL.

This clone was counted a few times. The chain joins TRBV19 to TRBJ1-1; the D gene is possibly TRBD1 (6 bases). The CDR3 is made up of 17 amino acids. The V gene lost 5 bases and the J gene lost 1 base, with 20 bases spanning the gap. Germline values: CDR1 LNHDA, CDR2 SQIVND (reference sequence). Here the CDR3 reads CASSLSTLRGRNTEAFF. In DNA, the CDR3 is TGTGCCAGTAGTCTCTCTACCCTCAGGGGAAGGAACACTGAAGCTTTCTTT.